What follows are 20 T cell receptor beta chains derived from one specimen sequenced in a study of radiation and T cells in renal cell carcinoma. Method: immunoSEQ multiplex PCR; TCRdb's copy keeps in-frame clones and lacks some. The sample shows some 120,000 clones, roughly four fifths of them seen only once. The time point here: blood 2 weeks post-SBRT. Described treatment: 15 Gy SBRT to primary tumor, nephrectomy 4 weeks later. Source: blood, taken from a patient whose treatment included radiotherapy and nephrectomy. The receptors were sampled from a man aged 45-65 years with renal cell carcinoma.

CDR3 DNA sequence: TGCAGCGTTGACGGGCGGGGGGGCGCATTTCGGCAGTTCTTC. Protein product: CSVDGRGGAFRQFF. The chain uses TRBV29-1 and TRBJ2-1; 9 bases agree with TRBD2. CDR1 and CDR2 from the germline V gene are SQVTM and ANQGSEA. This CDR3 has 14 residues. V was clipped by 3 bases and J by 12 bases; unmatched bases: 12.

The V and J genes are TRBV19 and TRBJ2-7; 8 bases are a match to TRBD2. CDR1 LNHDA and CDR2 SQIVND come from the germline V gene (reference sequence). CDR3 size: 15 residues. V dropped 5 bases and J dropped 0; count of bases not matched to a gene: 6. The DNA for the CDR3 is TGTGCCAGTAGTCCCCGGGAGGGCATCTCCTACGAGCAGTACTTC. It specifies CASSPREGISYEQYF.

This clone was found once. The J gene is TRBJ2-7, the V gene TRBV30, with D unresolved. CDR1 is GTSNPN and CDR2 is SVGIG in the germline V gene (reference sequence). Trimming cost V 3 bases and J 3 bases, with 6 bases left between them. This CDR3 region has 11 residues. In DNA form, the CDR3 reads TGTGCCTGGAGCAGTCTCTACGAGCAGTACTTC. This gives the protein CAWSSLYEQYF.

This chain uses TRBV27 with TRBJ2-7; the D gene is possibly TRBD2 (6 bases). V lost 3 bases and J lost 4, with 10 bases in between. The CDR3 sequence is 13 residues long. Germline CDR1 is MNHEY and CDR2 is SMNVEV (reference sequence). As DNA, the CDR3 is TGTGCCAGCAGTTTTCGAGCGGGTTACGAGCAGTACTTC. It encodes CASSFRAGYEQYF.

The V call is TRBV7-9, the J call TRBJ2-3; 14 bases fit TRBD2. This CDR3 contains 16 residues. Germline values: CDR1 SEHNR, CDR2 FQNEAQ (reference sequence). The V and J ends lost 5 bases and 5 bases, in that order; junction bases with no gene match: 6. Written as DNA, the CDR3 is TGTGCCAGCAGCCCGGGACTAGCGGGGGATGTAGATACGCAGTATTTT. It encodes CASSPGLAGDVDTQYF.

This rearrangement joins TRBV18 to TRBJ2-7; 9 positions match TRBD2. This CDR3 has 16 amino acids. Trimming took 0 bases from V and 0 from J; bases not matched to a gene: 3. Germline V gene sequence: CDR1 KGHSH, CDR2 LQKENI. The CDR3 DNA reads TGTGCCAGCTCACCACCTAGCGGGGGACTCTCCTACGAGCAGTACTTC. Translation: CASSPPSGGLSYEQYF.

The V call is TRBV4-1, the J call TRBJ2-7; 11 bases match TRBD1. CDR3 length: 19 residues. Germline CDR1 MGHRA, CDR2 YSYEKL. J was trimmed by 2 bases and V by 4 bases; bases with no gene match: 16. CDR3 amino acids: CASSPRPGQGVKAAYEQYF. The CDR3 DNA is TGCGCCAGCAGCCCCCGGCCGGGACAGGGGGTTAAAGCCGCCTACGAGCAGTACTTC.

This sequence joins TRBV5-1 and TRBJ1-2; D might be TRBD1 (5 bases). Per the germline V gene, CDR1 is SGHRS and CDR2 is YFSETQ. The CDR3 is 13 amino acids. Trimming pared 0 bases from V and 8 bases from J, leaving 11 bases between. CDR3 sequence (DNA): TGCGCCAGCAGCTTGGCGGACGGGGACGGCTACACCTTC. Amino acid sequence: CASSLADGDGYTF.

The V gene is TRBV6-4, the J gene TRBJ2-1; TRBD2 aligns across 11 bases. Germline lookup yields CDR1 MRHNA and CDR2 SNTAGT. V was clipped by 6 bases and J by 6 bases; unmatched bases: 4. There are 14 residues in the CDR3. CDR3 sequence reads: CASSAGLAANEQFF. The DNA of the CDR3 is TGTGCCAGCAGCGCGGGACTAGCGGCCAATGAGCAGTTCTTC.

V is TRBV5-4 and J is TRBJ1-2; 7 bases are a match to TRBD1. Germline values: CDR1 SGHNT, CDR2 YYREEE (reference sequence). The CDR3 loop spans 15 amino acids. Trimming cost V 4 bases and J 5 bases; bases outside gene matches: 11. This CDR3 reads CASSPQIQGSYGYTF. The CDR3 nucleotides read TGTGCCAGCAGCCCCCAAATACAGGGGTCATATGGCTACACCTTC. Using reference TRBV5-4 and TRBJ1-2 for the parts outside the CDR3, the full variable domain is ETGVTQSPTHLIKTRGQQVTLRCSSQSGHNTVSWYQQALGQGPQFIFQYYREEENGRGNFPPRFSGLQFPNYSSELNVNALELDDSALYLCASSPQIQGSYGYTFGSGTRLTVV.

V gene TRBV6-1 combines with J gene TRBJ1-5; TRBD1 matches 8 bases. This CDR3 region has 15 residues. CDR1 and CDR2 from the germline V gene are MNHNS and SASEGT. V shed 3 bases and J 2 bases; nucleotides not matched to a gene: 3. The CDR3 here is CASSDSTGGNQPQHF. CDR3 coding DNA: TGTGCCAGCAGTGACTCGACAGGGGGCAATCAGCCCCAGCATTTT.

This clone occurred a few times. The chain is built from TRBV2 and TRBJ1-1; unclear D gene. The CDR3 is 16 amino acids. V lost 2 bases and J lost 7, with 20 bases in between. Germline lookup yields CDR1 SNHLY and CDR2 FYNNEI. The chain's CDR3 is CASSENSVTYGHEAFF. The CDR3 DNA reads TGTGCCAGCAGTGAAAATTCGGTGACATACGGGCATGAAGCTTTCTTT.

The chain combines TRBV4-1 with TRBJ1-3; D remains unclear. Germline V CDR1 and CDR2: MGHRA, YSYEKL. The CDR3 totals 17 residues. Trimming cost V 1 base and J 4 bases, with 17 bases left between them. The CDR3 spells CASSQAGGGRGGNTIYF. The CDR3, as DNA: TGCGCCAGCAGCCAAGCGGGCGGCGGACGTGGAGGAAACACCATATATTTT.

The chain is built from TRBV21-1 and TRBJ1-6; TRBD1 was called by the table and not checked on the DNA. TRBV21-1 is listed as a pseudogene. The CDR3 covers 15 residues. The CDR3 sequence: CASPDRRSYNSPLHF. The DNA of the CDR3 is TGTGCCAGCCCGGACAGACGCTCCTATAATTCACCCCTCCACTTT.

This chain links TRBV5-1 with TRBJ1-1; 8 bases match TRBD1. Germline V lookup: CDR1 SGHRS, CDR2 YFSETQ. The CDR3 has 15 amino acids. Losses at the gene ends were 1 base for V and 3 bases for J; bases not matched to a gene: 5. The CDR3 sequence is CASSLTGGFDTEAFF. CDR3 nucleotide sequence: TGCGCCAGCAGCTTGACAGGGGGATTCGACACTGAAGCTTTCTTT.

DNA of the CDR3: TGTGCCAGCAGGGTTTCAATTTTGGTGACAGATACGCAGTATTTT. Translation gives CASRVSILVTDTQYF. The chain combines TRBV6-5 with TRBJ2-3, with D uncertain. Per germline, CDR1 MNHEY and CDR2 SVGAGI. The CDR3 sequence is 15 residues long. With 6 bases removed from V and 3 bases from J, the gap between germline ends came to 16 bases.

The chain recombines TRBV6-1 with TRBJ2-2; the match to TRBD1 covers 8 bases. Germline-derived CDR1 and CDR2 are MNHNS and SASEGT. This CDR3 contains 14 residues. V was pared by 8 bases and J by 7 bases, with 9 bases of the junction left unmatched. CDR3 region: CASRKTGENGELFF. In nucleotides, the CDR3 is TGTGCCAGCCGAAAGACAGGGGAAAACGGGGAGCTGTTTTTT.

The rearrangement links TRBV6-4 to TRBJ2-3; D possibly corresponds to TRBD2 (6 bases). CDR1 and CDR2 from the germline V gene are MRHNA and SNTAGT. The CDR3 length is 13 residues. Trimming removed 3 bases from V and 9 bases from J, with 13 bases in between. The CDR3 DNA reads TGTGCCAGCAGTGAAATAGAGGAGGGCACGCAGTATTTT. As protein: CASSEIEEGTQYF.

The chain recombines TRBV5-1 with TRBJ2-6; perhaps TRBD2 as D (6 bases). Germline CDR1 reads SGHRS; CDR2 reads YFSETQ. V lost 4 bases and J lost 2, with 10 bases in between. This CDR3 comprises 15 residues. CDR3 nucleotide sequence: TGCGCCAGCAGCGACGGGGGTACTGGGGCCAACGTCCTGACTTTC. It translates to CASSDGGTGANVLTF. Variable domain in full (rest from reference TRBV5-1 and TRBJ2-6): KAGVTQTPRYLIKTRGQQVTLSCSPISGHRSVSWYQQTPGQGLQFLFEYFSETQRNKGNFPGRFSGRQFSNSRSEMNVSTLELGDSALYLCASSDGGTGANVLTFGAGSRLTVL.

The chain couples TRBV18 to TRBJ2-4; 10 bases align to TRBD1. Germline V CDR1 and CDR2: KGHSH, LQKENI. This CDR3 region has 19 residues. V trimming: 1 base; J trimming: 1 base; junction bases outside the gene matches: 10. CDR3 amino acids: CASSPLDRGLVYAKNIQYF. CDR3 bases: TGTGCCAGCTCACCACTTGACAGGGGGCTCGTCTATGCCAAAAACATTCAGTACTTC.